These T cell receptor beta chains were read from a single sample in a study of vaccination and CD4 T cells after COVID-19. These receptors have no identified antigens. TCRdb fed the PCR reads into MiXCR, producing one record per CDR3 protein. The table lists tens of thousands of distinct CDR3 sequences, approximately 40% of them singletons. The sample in question was CD4+ T cells from blood, cultured in vitro, obtained after SARS-CoV-2 vaccination. These receptors all stem from a human donor who had recovered from COVID-19. Each CDR3 is given with its conserved first and last residue. The order of the fields is CDR3 DNA, CDR3 protein, clone size, V gene, J gene, D gene. A D gene is named only where the DNA matches it firmly. Not all rows give a size; the values are once, few, many and, for expanded clones, a class.

TGTGCCAGCAGGATGAGACAGGGCCAAAATGGCTACACCTTC,CASRMRQGQNGYTF,.,TRBV28,TRBJ1-2,TRBD1
TGTGCCATCAGAGTCGGGGGGCAGAACACCGGGGAGCTGTTTTTT,CAIRVGGQNTGELFF,.,TRBV10-3,TRBJ2-2,.
TGTGCCAGCAGCGCACTTACAGGGGTCGGAGAGACCCAGTACTTC,CASSALTGVGETQYF,few,TRBV6-1,TRBJ2-5,TRBD1
TGTGCCAGCAGCTCAACGTTTGAAGCTAACTATGGCTACACCTTC,CASSSTFEANYGYTF,few,TRBV6-1,TRBJ1-2,.
TGTGCCAGCAGGGAATGGGGGGGAGAGACCCAGTACTTC,CASREWGGETQYF,.,TRBV27,TRBJ2-5,TRBD2
TGTGCCAGCAGCTTAGCCCCGACAGGGGTAAATTCACCCCTCCACTTT,CASSLAPTGVNSPLHF,.,TRBV7-9,TRBJ1-6,TRBD1
TGCGCCAGCAGCCAACAGGGGGGAGCGGAGCCCCAGCATTTT,CASSQQGGAEPQHF,.,TRBV4-1,TRBJ1-5,TRBD1
TGCAGTGCTCCCCCCGGGGACCTCGGGGGCTACACCTTC,CSAPPGDLGGYTF,few,TRBV20-1,TRBJ1-2,.
TGTGCCAGTAGTTCAAGGACTAGCGGGAACTCCTACAATGAGCAGTTCTTC,CASSSRTSGNSYNEQFF,.,TRBV19,TRBJ2-1,TRBD2
TGTGCCAGCAGCTTGGAACCCGTAACCACAGATACGCAGTATTTT,CASSLEPVTTDTQYF,.,TRBV5-4,TRBJ2-3,.
TGCAGTGCTAGGAATGCAGCTAGCGGGGGGGCCTTTTACGAGCAGTACTTC,CSARNAASGGAFYEQYF,.,TRBV20-1,TRBJ2-7,TRBD2
TGTGCCAGCAGCCCAACACCGGGACAGGGGGAGTACGAGCAGTACTTC,CASSPTPGQGEYEQYF,.,TRBV7-9,TRBJ2-7,TRBD1
TGTGCCAGTAGTATGGGACATCAAGAGACCCAGTACTTC,CASSMGHQETQYF,few,TRBV19,TRBJ2-5,.
TGCAGTGCTAGAGGTTCGGACAACTTATATGGCTACACCTTC,CSARGSDNLYGYTF,.,TRBV20-1,TRBJ1-2,.
TGTGCCAGCAGTATCAGGGGGAACACCGGGGAGCTGTTTTTT,CASSIRGNTGELFF,.,TRBV6-2/TRBV6-3,TRBJ2-2,.
TGTGCCAGCAGTTTGGGCAGGGTCACGGGCGAGCAGTACTTC,CASSLGRVTGEQYF,.,TRBV27,TRBJ2-7,.
TGCAGTGCTATTAGGACTTACAATGAGCAGTTCTTC,CSAIRTYNEQFF,.,TRBV20-1,TRBJ2-1,.
TGCAGTGCGACAGGGGCCTCCCAGTTCAGGGAGCAGTACTTC,CSATGASQFREQYF,.,TRBV20-1,TRBJ2-7,TRBD1
TGTGCCAGCAGTTTGGGGAGGGAGGAGCAGTACTTC,CASSLGREEQYF,.,TRBV28,TRBJ2-7,TRBD2
TGTGCCAGCAGCTCCTGGACAGGAGGGTACCCTGAAGCTTTCTTT,CASSSWTGGYPEAFF,.,TRBV7-9,TRBJ1-1,TRBD1
TGTGCCAGCAGTGAAGAAAGGGGGAGCAATCAGCCCCAGCATTTT,CASSEERGSNQPQHF,.,TRBV2,TRBJ1-5,.
TGTGCCATCAGTGATTTCGGGACAGTTTATGGCTACACCTTC,CAISDFGTVYGYTF,few,TRBV10-3,TRBJ1-2,TRBD1
TGTGCCAGCAGTGAAACGGGGTTATGGACTGAAGCTTTCTTT,CASSETGLWTEAFF,.,TRBV2,TRBJ1-1,.
TGTGCCACCAGCAGAGATAAGGGCCCCGAGGGGGAGCAGTTCTTC,CATSRDKGPEGEQFF,few,TRBV15,TRBJ2-1,.
TGTGCCAGCAGCGGCGCTAAAGGACAGGGGCTCGCGGAGACCCAGTACTTC,CASSGAKGQGLAETQYF,.,TRBV6-1,TRBJ2-5,TRBD1
TGCAGTGCTAGAGACTTGACTAGCGGGGCACACAATGAGCAGTTCTTC,CSARDLTSGAHNEQFF,.,TRBV20-1,TRBJ2-1,TRBD2
TGTGCCAGTAGTCAGGGAATACTGAGAGGGGATGGCTACACCTTC,CASSQGILRGDGYTF,.,TRBV19,TRBJ1-2,.